The 24 T cell receptor beta chains listed next were all sequenced from one sample in a study of T cell responses to AZD1222 COVID-19 vaccine. Assay used: immunoSEQ multiplex PCR; TCRdb lists only in-frame clones, some missing. Counted here are more than 150,000 clones, approximately 90% occurring once; the ten biggest clones make up 5.5% to 7%. Sequences were derived from peripheral blood, sampled after recovery from COVID-19. The receptor source for this set is an adult who had recovered from COVID-19.

The DNA for the CDR3 is TGTGCCAGCACGGCCGGGAGTGGGGGAGAGTGGGGCTATGGCTACACCTTC. Its protein product is CASTAGSGGEWGYGYTF. The chain uses TRBV3-1 (or the pseudogene TRBV3-2) and TRBJ1-2, with a tentative D call TRBD1 (5 bases). The CDR3 runs 17 residues. V was shortened by 7 bases and J by 4 bases, with 25 bases between the two germline ends. The germline V gene encodes CDR1 LGHDT and CDR2 YNNKEL (reference sequence).

V gene TRBV3-1 (or the pseudogene TRBV3-2) combines with J gene TRBJ2-7; 14 bases map to TRBD2. CDR3 length: 16 residues. CDR1 LGHDT and CDR2 YNNKEL come from the germline V gene (reference sequence). After removal of 3 bases from V and 3 bases from J, the junction contained 4 bases not matched to a gene. The DNA of the CDR3 is TGTGCCAGCAGCCAGGGACTAGCGGGGGACTACTACGAGCAGTACTTC. Protein sequence: CASSQGLAGDYYEQYF.

The table lists this clone with a count of one. The V and J genes are TRBV27 and TRBJ2-5, with D unresolved. The CDR3 is made up of 14 amino acids. The germline gives CDR1 MNHEY, CDR2 SMNVEV (reference sequence). Trimming left V 0 bases short and J 2 bases short, with 7 bases between. The CDR3 DNA reads as TGTGCCAGCAGTTTATCGTCCGCTCAAGAGACCCAGTACTTC. Its translation is CASSLSSAQETQYF.

J is TRBJ1-5 and V is TRBV6-5, with D hard to call. The CDR3 is made up of 14 amino acids. The ends were cut back, 0 bases at V and 6 bases at J, with 9 bases in the middle. The V gene's germline CDR1 is MNHEY and CDR2 SVGAGI. CDR3 region: CASSYSGAGQPQHF. In DNA, the CDR3 is TGTGCCAGCAGTTACTCAGGAGCGGGTCAGCCCCAGCATTTT.

The chain carries TRBV5-1 and TRBJ2-7, with 9 bases that match TRBD2. The ends lost 0 bases at V and 7 bases at J; junction bases unmatched: 8. Germline-derived CDR1 and CDR2 are SGHRS and YFSETQ. This CDR3 is built from 15 residues. The DNA of the CDR3 is TGCGCCAGCAGCTTGGTGGTAGCGGGAGAAAGTGAGCAGTACTTC. This translates into CASSLVVAGESEQYF.

This chain connects TRBV5-4 to TRBJ2-2, with 7 bases aligning to TRBD1. Germline loops: CDR1 SGHNT, CDR2 YYREEE (reference sequence). V shed 4 bases, J shed 5 bases, and the junction held 11 bases outside the gene matches. The CDR3 covers 16 residues. The CDR3 here is CASSTITGAETGELFF. The CDR3 bases are TGTGCCAGCAGCACGATAACAGGGGCCGAGACCGGGGAGCTGTTTTTT.

V usage is TRBV6-6 and J usage is TRBJ2-3, with TRBD1 matching over 7 bases. Per the germline V gene, CDR1 is MNHNY and CDR2 is SVGAGI (reference sequence). This CDR3 spans 16 amino acids. V was pared by 0 bases and J by 0 bases, with 3 bases of the junction left unmatched. CDR3 protein: CASSYSGTVSTDTQYF. The CDR3 DNA is TGTGCCAGCAGTTACTCGGGGACAGTAAGCACAGATACGCAGTATTTT.

The chain is built from TRBV28 and TRBJ1-4, with D maybe TRBD1 (6 bases). CDR1 is MDHEN, CDR2 SYDVKM, per germline. The ends were cut back, 2 bases at V and 3 bases at J, with 10 bases in the middle. CDR3 length: 15 amino acids. Here the CDR3 reads CASSLGGAANEKLFF. CDR3 nucleotides: TGTGCCAGCAGTTTAGGGGGGGCAGCTAATGAAAAACTGTTTTTT.

This chain joins TRBV27 and TRBJ1-2; possibly TRBD1 for D (5 bases). The CDR3 spans 12 residues. Trimming left V 8 bases short and J 6 bases short, with 13 bases between. Germline V lookup: CDR1 MNHEY, CDR2 SMNVEV (reference sequence). The CDR3 nucleotides read TGTGCCAGCGGCGGGACTCCCGATGGCTACACCTTC. It is translated as CASGGTPDGYTF.

The chain employs TRBV7-9 and TRBJ1-3, with D uncertain. Between the trimmed V and J ends, which lost 7 bases and 3 bases, there was a span of 19 bases. CDR3 length equals 16 residues. From germline, CDR1 is SEHNR and CDR2 FQNEAQ (reference sequence). The CDR3 DNA reads as TGTGCCAGCACCCAACCTGGGGTTGCGGTTGGAAACACCATATATTTT. This gives the protein CASTQPGVAVGNTIYF.

The chain employs TRBV29-1 and TRBJ1-4, with D tentatively TRBD1 (5 bases). Germline CDR1 reads SQVTM; CDR2 reads ANQGSEA. Trimming removed 7 bases at V and 10 bases at J, with 22 bases between. The CDR3 loop spans 14 amino acids. For the CDR3, the DNA is TGCAGCGCATCGCCCGGGACCGGGAACGGAAAACTGTTTTTT. Translation gives CSASPGTGNGKLFF.

The V and J genes are TRBV9 and TRBJ1-6; D remains unclear. Germline CDR1 SGDLS, CDR2 YYNGEE. Trimming cost V 4 bases and J 5 bases, with 10 bases left between them. The CDR3 spans 14 residues. CDR3 region: CASSPSLNNSPLHF. DNA for the CDR3: TGTGCCAGCAGCCCCTCCCTTAATAATTCACCCCTCCACTTT.

The rearrangement joins TRBV5-6 to TRBJ2-3; D may correspond to TRBD1 or TRBD2 (5 bases each). Trimming cost V 4 bases and J 6 bases, with 18 bases left between them. Per the germline V gene, CDR1 is SGHDT and CDR2 is YYEEEE. CDR3 length: 15 amino acids. DNA for the CDR3: TGTGCCAGCAGCCCTTGGGGCGGTAGCGACGATACGCAGTATTTT. It specifies CASSPWGGSDDTQYF. Together with reference TRBV5-6 and TRBJ2-3, the CDR3 gives the full variable domain: DAGVTQSPTHLIKTRGQQVTLRCSPKSGHDTVSWYQQALGQGPQFIFQYYEEEERQRGNFPDRFSGHQFPNYSSELNVNALLLGDSALYLCASSPWGGSDDTQYFGPGTRLTVL.

The chain's CDR3 is CASSLGGYGTEAFF. The CDR3 coding sequence is TGTGCCAGCAGCTTGGGGGGCTATGGCACTGAAGCTTTCTTT. The chain combines TRBV7-9 with TRBJ1-1, with D possibly being TRBD1 (6 bases). The CDR3 has 14 amino acids. Germline-derived CDR1 and CDR2 are SEHNR and FQNEAQ (reference sequence). Trimming left V 3 bases short and J 4 bases short, with 12 bases between.

This chain uses TRBV11-2 with TRBJ1-5, with D tentatively TRBD1 (5 bases). Germline V gene lookup returns CDR1 SGHAT and CDR2 FQNNGV. Trimming stripped 4 bases from V and 0 bases from J, with 13 bases between. CDR3 length equals 16 residues. The CDR3 protein is CASSSGTDHSNQPQHF. DNA of the CDR3: TGTGCCAGCAGCTCCGGGACGGACCATAGCAATCAGCCCCAGCATTTT.

CDR3 sequence: CASRSVEGTWGYGYTF. CDR3 coding DNA: TGTGCCAGTAGGAGCGTGGAGGGAACTTGGGGCTATGGCTACACCTTC. The J gene is TRBJ1-2, the V gene TRBV19; D remains ambiguous. The V end was cut by 6 bases, the J end by 4 bases, with 21 bases between. Looked up from germline, CDR1 is LNHDA and CDR2 is SQIVND (reference sequence). The length of the CDR3 is 16 residues.

The chain carries TRBV19 and TRBJ1-5; 9 positions agree with TRBD1. V trimming: 5 bases; J trimming: 4 bases; junction bases outside the gene matches: 6. The CDR3 extends over 15 amino acids. The germline gives CDR1 LNHDA, CDR2 SQIVND (reference sequence). CDR3 coding DNA: TGTGCCAGTAGTCCCCCGGGACAGGGTAATCAGCCCCAGCATTTT. It specifies CASSPPGQGNQPQHF.

V and J are TRBV10-3 and TRBJ2-3; no firm D call. The germline V gene has CDR1 ENHRY and CDR2 SYGVKD. Trimming took off 1 base at V and 6 bases at J, with 14 bases between the two ends. The CDR3 spans 15 residues. For the CDR3, the DNA is TGTGCCATCAGTGAGTTAGAGGCACCACACGATACGCAGTATTTT. Protein sequence: CAISELEAPHDTQYF.

This chain uses TRBV7-2 with TRBJ2-7; D uncertain. CDR3 length: 15 residues. From germline, CDR1 is SGHTA and CDR2 FQGNSA. V lost 7 bases and J lost 1, with 17 bases in between. For the CDR3, the DNA is TGTGCCAGCAAACTGTCTCAGGCAGGATCCTACGAGCAGTACTTC. It encodes CASKLSQAGSYEQYF.

The rearrangement joins TRBV6-4 to TRBJ2-7; 15 nucleotides align to TRBD2. CDR1 and CDR2 from the germline V gene are MRHNA and SNTAGT. J lost 0 bases, V lost 2 bases, and 5 bases had no gene match. CDR3 size: 18 residues. The CDR3 here is CASSDRGLAGGLSYEQYF. CDR3 coding DNA: TGTGCCAGCAGTGACCGGGGACTAGCGGGAGGACTCTCCTACGAGCAGTACTTC.

CDR3 in amino acids: CASSRDIGEKLFF. Written as DNA, the CDR3 is TGTGCCAGCTCTCGGGACATTGGTGAAAAACTGTTTTTT. The chain joins TRBV18 to TRBJ1-4, with D possibly matching TRBD1 (6 bases). The CDR3 is made up of 13 amino acids. Germline values: CDR1 KGHSH, CDR2 LQKENI. With 6 bases removed from V and 7 bases from J, the gap between germline ends came to 12 bases.

The chain joins TRBV5-1 to TRBJ2-3; D unclear. Germline CDR1 SGHRS, CDR2 YFSETQ. V lost 4 bases to trimming and J lost 2 bases, with 11 bases between them. There are 14 residues in the CDR3. CDR3 nucleotide sequence: TGCGCCAGCAGCCTTTTTGCGCCCACAGATACGCAGTATTTT. Amino acids: CASSLFAPTDTQYF.

This clone has only one observation. The chain couples TRBV5-4 to TRBJ1-1; D unresolved. The CDR3 loop spans 14 amino acids. Deletions cut 4 bases from V and 1 base from J, with 11 bases between. Germline V lookup: CDR1 SGHNT, CDR2 YYREEE (reference sequence). The CDR3 DNA sequence: TGTGCCAGCAGCCCTGGATCCCGGAACACTGAAGCTTTCTTT. Its protein product is CASSPGSRNTEAFF.

J is TRBJ2-7 and V is TRBV24-1, with D perhaps TRBD1 (5 bases). This CDR3 is built from 14 residues. Germline V gene data show CDR1 as KGHDR and CDR2 as SFDVKD. The ends were cut back, 3 bases at V and 4 bases at J, with 12 bases in the middle. CDR3 residues: CATSDEAGRYEQYF. CDR3 sequence (DNA): TGTGCCACCAGTGATGAAGCAGGGCGGTACGAGCAGTACTTC.